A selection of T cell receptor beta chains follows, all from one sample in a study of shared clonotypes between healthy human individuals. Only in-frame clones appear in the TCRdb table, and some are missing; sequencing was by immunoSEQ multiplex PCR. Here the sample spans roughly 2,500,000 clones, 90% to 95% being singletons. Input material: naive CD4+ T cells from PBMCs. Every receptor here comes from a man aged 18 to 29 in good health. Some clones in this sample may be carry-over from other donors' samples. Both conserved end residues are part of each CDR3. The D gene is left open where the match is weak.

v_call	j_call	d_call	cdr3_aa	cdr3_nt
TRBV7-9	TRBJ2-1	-	CASSLESGSYNEQFF	TGTGCCAGCAGCTTAGAATCGGGCTCCTACAATGAGCAGTTCTTC
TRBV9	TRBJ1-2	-	CASSVAGSPPYGYTF	TGTGCCAGCAGCGTAGCAGGCAGCCCTCCCTATGGCTACACCTTC
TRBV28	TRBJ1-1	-	CASSPPPGSVTEAFF	TGTGCCAGCAGCCCTCCTCCGGGGTCAGTCACTGAAGCTTTCTTT
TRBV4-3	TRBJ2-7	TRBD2	CASSQTTAGGPYEQYF	TGCGCCAGCAGCCAAACTACGGCGGGAGGGCCCTACGAGCAGTACTTC
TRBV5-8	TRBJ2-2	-	CASSLGLALNTGELFF	TGTGCCAGCAGCTTGGGGCTAGCCCTAAACACCGGGGAGCTGTTTTTT
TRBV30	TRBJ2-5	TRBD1	CAWSVATGSSRQYF	TGTGCCTGGAGTGTAGCGACAGGGTCTTCTCGTCAGTACTTC
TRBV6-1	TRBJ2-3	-	CASSEGQAVLTPDTQYF	TGTGCCAGCAGTGAAGGTCAAGCGGTCCTCACCCCAGATACGCAGTATTTT
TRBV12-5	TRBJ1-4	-	CASGLVRNATNEKLFF	TGTGCTAGTGGTTTGGTACGGAATGCAACTAATGAAAAACTGTTTTTT
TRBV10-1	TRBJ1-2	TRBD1	CASSRDREGGGYTF	TGCGCCAGCAGCCGGGACAGGGAGGGTGGTGGCTACACCTTC
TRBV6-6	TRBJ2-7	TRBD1	CASSRSGQGAYEQYF	TGTGCCAGCTCCCGGAGTGGACAGGGGGCTTACGAGCAGTACTTC
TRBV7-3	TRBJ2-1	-	CASSQQGTSNEQFF	TGTGCCAGCAGCCAACAAGGGACCAGCAATGAGCAGTTCTTC
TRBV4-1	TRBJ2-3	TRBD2	CASSRLAGGPDTQYF	TGCGCCAGCAGCCGACTAGCGGGAGGGCCGGATACGCAGTATTTT
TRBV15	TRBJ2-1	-	CATSRDRGRDNEQFF	TGTGCCACCAGCAGAGATAGAGGGAGAGACAATGAGCAGTTCTTC
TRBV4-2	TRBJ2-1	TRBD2	CASSQGYRRTSGYNEQFF	TGTGCCAGCAGCCAAGGCTATAGGCGGACTAGCGGTTACAATGAGCAGTTCTTC
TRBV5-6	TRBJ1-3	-	CASSLGAGAGNTIYF	TGTGCCAGCAGCTTGGGGGCCGGTGCTGGAAACACCATATATTTT
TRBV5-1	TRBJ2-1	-	CASSPNSYNEQFF	TGCGCCAGCAGCCCAAACTCCTACAATGAGCAGTTCTTC